A selection of T cell receptor beta chains follows, all from one sample in a study of blood T cell repertoires in COVID-19. The protocol was immunoSEQ multiplex PCR, while the TCRdb copy is restricted to in-frame clones and leaves out a portion. The sample consists of approximately 160,000 clones, more than 85% of them appearing once. Sample: peripheral blood. The receptors come from a woman aged 55-70 years with COVID-19, enrolled during active disease. Both conserved end residues are part of each CDR3. Each record gives: CDR3 protein, CDR3 DNA, V gene, J gene, D gene, clone size. A D gene is named only where the DNA matches it firmly. For some rows the clone size is stated as once, few or many, or as a class when expanded; others skip it.

cdr3_aa: CASSTGLRPDEQFF; cdr3_nt: TGTGCCAGCAGCACAGGGCTCCGACCCGATGAGCAGTTCTTC; v_call: TRBV5-6; j_call: TRBJ2-1; d_call: .; clone_size: .
cdr3_aa: CAIRTGGSYGYTF; cdr3_nt: TGTGCCATAAGGACAGGGGGGAGCTATGGCTACACCTTC; v_call: TRBV2; j_call: TRBJ1-2; d_call: TRBD1; clone_size: .
cdr3_aa: CASSIHRGLNEKLFF; cdr3_nt: TGTGCCAGTAGTATACACAGGGGACTTAATGAAAAACTGTTTTTT; v_call: TRBV19; j_call: TRBJ1-4; d_call: TRBD1; clone_size: .
cdr3_aa: CASSEQQGAQQPQHF; cdr3_nt: TGTGCCAGCAGCGAACAACAGGGGGCTCAACAGCCCCAGCATTTT; v_call: TRBV11-2; j_call: TRBJ1-5; d_call: TRBD1; clone_size: .
cdr3_aa: CASSNQGGTEAFF; cdr3_nt: TGTGCCAGCAGTAATCAGGGAGGCACTGAAGCTTTCTTT; v_call: TRBV12-3/TRBV12-4; j_call: TRBJ1-1; d_call: .; clone_size: .
cdr3_aa: CASSFTSTGTEAFF; cdr3_nt: TGTGCCAGCAGCTTTACCTCGACAGGGACTGAAGCTTTCTTT; v_call: TRBV9; j_call: TRBJ1-1; d_call: TRBD1; clone_size: .
cdr3_aa: CASRKLAGEGDTQYF; cdr3_nt: TGTGCCAGCAGGAAGCTAGCGGGGGAGGGAGATACGCAGTATTTT; v_call: TRBV2; j_call: TRBJ2-3; d_call: TRBD2; clone_size: .
cdr3_aa: CASSIRTGSTQYF; cdr3_nt: TGTGCCAGCAGTATACGGACAGGTTCCACCCAGTACTTC; v_call: TRBV27; j_call: TRBJ2-5; d_call: TRBD1; clone_size: .
cdr3_aa: CASSTGQGGGNEKLFF; cdr3_nt: TGTGCCAGTAGTACGGGACAGGGGGGCGGTAATGAAAAACTGTTTTTT; v_call: TRBV19; j_call: TRBJ1-4; d_call: TRBD1; clone_size: .
cdr3_aa: CASSLDRGAYGYTF; cdr3_nt: TGCGCCAGCAGCTTGGACAGGGGGGCCTATGGCTACACCTTC; v_call: TRBV5-1; j_call: TRBJ1-2; d_call: TRBD1; clone_size: .
cdr3_aa: CAIKGVLGTEAFF; cdr3_nt: TGTGCCATTAAAGGGGTCCTGGGGACTGAAGCTTTCTTT; v_call: TRBV6-5; j_call: TRBJ1-1; d_call: .; clone_size: .
cdr3_aa: CASSDSALPTDTQYF; cdr3_nt: TGTGCCAGCAGTGACTCCGCACTACCCACAGATACGCAGTATTTT; v_call: TRBV6-4; j_call: TRBJ2-3; d_call: .; clone_size: .
cdr3_aa: CAIGGPLNTEAFF; cdr3_nt: TGTGCCATCGGGGGGCCGTTGAACACTGAAGCTTTCTTT; v_call: TRBV6-5; j_call: TRBJ1-1; d_call: .; clone_size: .
cdr3_aa: CASSEQQPRGRSYNEQFF; cdr3_nt: TGTGCCAGCAGTGAGCAGCAACCCAGGGGGCGCTCCTACAATGAGCAGTTCTTC; v_call: TRBV25-1; j_call: TRBJ2-1; d_call: TRBD1; clone_size: .
cdr3_aa: CASSQASGGTYEQYF; cdr3_nt: TGCGCCAGCAGCCAAGCTAGCGGGGGGACCTACGAGCAGTACTTC; v_call: TRBV4-3; j_call: TRBJ2-7; d_call: TRBD2; clone_size: .
cdr3_aa: CASRPAGEETQYF; cdr3_nt: TGTGCCAGCAGGCCGGCAGGGGAAGAGACCCAGTACTTC; v_call: TRBV27; j_call: TRBJ2-5; d_call: .; clone_size: few
cdr3_aa: CASSQEGGEPQHF; cdr3_nt: TGTGCCAGCAGCCAAGAGGGGGGGGAGCCCCAGCATTTT; v_call: TRBV4-2; j_call: TRBJ1-5; d_call: .; clone_size: .
cdr3_aa: CASSLPEWTGRTEAFF; cdr3_nt: TGTGCCAGCAGCTTACCCGAGTGGACAGGAAGAACTGAAGCTTTCTTT; v_call: TRBV11-1; j_call: TRBJ1-1; d_call: TRBD1; clone_size: .
cdr3_aa: CASSLTGTGNTIYF; cdr3_nt: TGCGCCAGCAGCCTGACAGGGACTGGAAACACCATATATTTT; v_call: TRBV5-1; j_call: TRBJ1-3; d_call: TRBD1; clone_size: .
cdr3_aa: CASSLVAGNTIYF; cdr3_nt: TGTGCCAGCAGTTTAGTAGCTGGAAACACCATATATTTT; v_call: TRBV12-3/TRBV12-4; j_call: TRBJ1-3; d_call: .; clone_size: .
cdr3_aa: CASSEGDSYGYTF; cdr3_nt: TGCGCCAGCAGTGAGGGGGACAGCTATGGCTACACCTTC; v_call: TRBV10-1; j_call: TRBJ1-2; d_call: TRBD1; clone_size: .
cdr3_aa: CASRPTAVTEAFF; cdr3_nt: TGTGCCAGCAGGCCGACGGCGGTCACTGAAGCTTTCTTT; v_call: TRBV27; j_call: TRBJ1-1; d_call: .; clone_size: once
cdr3_aa: CASSASRHSPDRSFEKLFF; cdr3_nt: TGTGCCAGCAGCGCTTCACGCCACAGCCCGGACAGGTCTTTTGAAAAACTGTTTTTT; v_call: TRBV9; j_call: TRBJ1-4; d_call: TRBD1; clone_size: .
cdr3_aa: CAISESITVNTEAFF; cdr3_nt: TGTGCCATCAGTGAGTCGATCACGGTGAACACTGAAGCTTTCTTT; v_call: TRBV10-3; j_call: TRBJ1-1; d_call: .; clone_size: .
cdr3_aa: CASSLVGAGGKNEQFF; cdr3_nt: TGTGCCAGCAGCTTAGTCGGAGCGGGGGGAAAAAATGAGCAGTTCTTC; v_call: TRBV7-3; j_call: TRBJ2-1; d_call: TRBD2; clone_size: .
cdr3_aa: CASSLSTGNSNQPQHF; cdr3_nt: TGTGCCAGCTCACTCTCGACAGGGAATAGCAATCAGCCCCAGCATTTT; v_call: TRBV18; j_call: TRBJ1-5; d_call: TRBD1; clone_size: .
cdr3_aa: CASRNGGAAYGYTF; cdr3_nt: TGTGCCAGCAGAAACGGGGGGGCGGCCTATGGCTACACCTTC; v_call: TRBV6-1; j_call: TRBJ1-2; d_call: .; clone_size: .
cdr3_aa: CASSQGTSGRTDTQYF; cdr3_nt: TGTGCCAGCAGCCAAGGGACTAGCGGCCGCACAGATACGCAGTATTTT; v_call: TRBV3-1/TRBV3-2; j_call: TRBJ2-3; d_call: TRBD2; clone_size: .
cdr3_aa: CASGLSSVGSEAFF; cdr3_nt: TGTGCTAGTGGTTTGTCCTCAGTGGGCTCTGAAGCTTTCTTT; v_call: TRBV12-5; j_call: TRBJ1-1; d_call: .; clone_size: .
cdr3_aa: CASSGGLTDTQYF; cdr3_nt: TGTGCCAGCAGCGGGGGGCTCACAGATACGCAGTATTTT; v_call: TRBV12-3/TRBV12-4; j_call: TRBJ2-3; d_call: .; clone_size: .
cdr3_aa: CASALAGGRYTQYF; cdr3_nt: TGTGCCAGCGCTCTAGCGGGGGGCCGATATACGCAGTATTTT; v_call: TRBV7-9; j_call: TRBJ2-3; d_call: TRBD2; clone_size: .
cdr3_aa: CASSIRGPETQYF; cdr3_nt: TGTGCCAGCAGCATCAGGGGCCCAGAGACCCAGTACTTC; v_call: TRBV7-2; j_call: TRBJ2-5; d_call: .; clone_size: once
cdr3_aa: CASRRQGAGGGYTF; cdr3_nt: TGTGCCAGCAGAAGACAGGGGGCAGGTGGTGGCTACACCTTC; v_call: TRBV6-5; j_call: TRBJ1-2; d_call: TRBD1; clone_size: .
cdr3_aa: CASSLSSGVGNNYGYTF; cdr3_nt: TGTGCCAGCAGCCTTTCTTCAGGGGTCGGCAATAACTATGGCTACACCTTC; v_call: TRBV3-1/TRBV3-2; j_call: TRBJ1-2; d_call: .; clone_size: .
cdr3_aa: CAISEEPGQYNSPLHF; cdr3_nt: TGTGCCATCAGTGAGGAACCGGGACAGTATAATTCACCCCTCCACTTT; v_call: TRBV10-3; j_call: TRBJ1-6; d_call: TRBD1; clone_size: .
cdr3_aa: CASSVHPGQETQYF; cdr3_nt: TGTGCCAGCAGCGTACACCCAGGACAAGAGACCCAGTACTTC; v_call: TRBV9; j_call: TRBJ2-5; d_call: .; clone_size: .
cdr3_aa: CASSPGQRSGNTIYF; cdr3_nt: TGTGCCAGCAGCCCGGGACAGCGCTCTGGAAACACCATATATTTT; v_call: TRBV7-9; j_call: TRBJ1-3; d_call: TRBD1; clone_size: .
cdr3_aa: CAIRAFGGGGVHTEAFF; cdr3_nt: TGTGCCATCAGGGCTTTCGGAGGCGGGGGGGTTCACACTGAAGCTTTCTTT; v_call: TRBV10-3; j_call: TRBJ1-1; d_call: .; clone_size: .
cdr3_aa: CASSLVGKKETQYF; cdr3_nt: TGTGCCAGCAGCTTAGTCGGGAAGAAAGAGACCCAGTACTTC; v_call: TRBV7-6; j_call: TRBJ2-5; d_call: .; clone_size: .
cdr3_aa: CASSLTQGLSGYTF; cdr3_nt: TGTGCCAGCAGTTTAACTCAGGGGTTAAGTGGCTACACCTTC; v_call: TRBV6-6; j_call: TRBJ1-2; d_call: .; clone_size: .
cdr3_aa: CASSQDLLAGGRVTQYF; cdr3_nt: TGTGCCAGCAGCCAAGATCTCCTAGCGGGGGGGAGGGTTACGCAGTATTTT; v_call: TRBV3-1/TRBV3-2; j_call: TRBJ2-3; d_call: TRBD2; clone_size: .
cdr3_aa: CASSLQNQPQHF; cdr3_nt: TGTGCCAGCAGCCTTCAGAATCAGCCCCAGCATTTT; v_call: TRBV7-2; j_call: TRBJ1-5; d_call: .; clone_size: .
cdr3_aa: CASSPQGNANYGYTF; cdr3_nt: TGTGCCAGCAGCCCCCAGGGTAACGCTAACTATGGCTACACCTTC; v_call: TRBV7-2; j_call: TRBJ1-2; d_call: .; clone_size: .
cdr3_aa: CASSLVVQGVLTYPGNYGYTF; cdr3_nt: TGCGCCAGCAGCTTGGTGGTCCAGGGCGTTCTAACCTACCCCGGGAACTATGGCTACACCTTC; v_call: TRBV5-1; j_call: TRBJ1-2; d_call: .; clone_size: .
cdr3_aa: CASSLSKGLGSYEQYF; cdr3_nt: TGTGCCAGCAGCTTAAGTAAAGGACTAGGCTCCTACGAGCAGTACTTC; v_call: TRBV7-9; j_call: TRBJ2-7; d_call: TRBD2; clone_size: .
cdr3_aa: CASSLVSQSPGELFF; cdr3_nt: TGTGCCAGCAGCTTAGTTTCGCAGTCCCCCGGGGAGCTGTTTTTT; v_call: TRBV7-9; j_call: TRBJ2-2; d_call: .; clone_size: .
cdr3_aa: CASSLGTATGELFF; cdr3_nt: TGTGCCAGCAGCTTAGGCACAGCCACCGGGGAGCTGTTTTTT; v_call: TRBV11-1; j_call: TRBJ2-2; d_call: .; clone_size: .
cdr3_aa: CASRQGGRWLNTEAFF; cdr3_nt: TGTGCCAGCAGACAAGGGGGCAGATGGTTGAACACTGAAGCTTTCTTT; v_call: TRBV5-4; j_call: TRBJ1-1; d_call: TRBD1; clone_size: .
cdr3_aa: CASSRGQGDTGELFF; cdr3_nt: TGTGCCAGCAGCCGGGGACAGGGAGACACCGGGGAGCTGTTTTTT; v_call: TRBV2; j_call: TRBJ2-2; d_call: TRBD1; clone_size: .
cdr3_aa: CASSLAFVMGQRRGNTEAFF; cdr3_nt: TGTGCCAGCAGCTTAGCGTTTGTTATGGGACAGCGACGGGGGAACACTGAAGCTTTCTTT; v_call: TRBV7-8; j_call: TRBJ1-1; d_call: TRBD1; clone_size: .
cdr3_aa: CASSPPRAGKLFF; cdr3_nt: TGTGCCAGCTCACCACCGAGGGCTGGAAAACTGTTTTTT; v_call: TRBV18; j_call: TRBJ1-4; d_call: .; clone_size: .
cdr3_aa: CASSWLETERQHF; cdr3_nt: TGTGCCAGCAGTTGGTTGGAAACCGAGCGTCAGCATTTT; v_call: TRBV6-2/TRBV6-3; j_call: TRBJ1-5; d_call: .; clone_size: few
cdr3_aa: CAWSVLAESGELFF; cdr3_nt: TGTGCCTGGAGTGTACTGGCGGAGTCCGGGGAGCTGTTTTTT; v_call: TRBV30; j_call: TRBJ2-2; d_call: .; clone_size: few
cdr3_aa: CASSPNPPGRSTEAFF; cdr3_nt: TGTGCCAGCAGCCCGAACCCTCCCGGTCGGAGCACTGAAGCTTTCTTT; v_call: TRBV14; j_call: TRBJ1-1; d_call: .; clone_size: .
cdr3_aa: CASSARVAGPGGEQYF; cdr3_nt: TGTGCCAGCAGCGCCCGAGTAGCGGGGCCCGGGGGGGAGCAGTACTTC; v_call: TRBV9; j_call: TRBJ2-7; d_call: TRBD2; clone_size: .
cdr3_aa: CASSLARDGYTF; cdr3_nt: TGTGCCAGCAGCCTAGCGAGGGACGGCTACACCTTC; v_call: TRBV12-3/TRBV12-4; j_call: TRBJ1-2; d_call: .; clone_size: .
cdr3_aa: CASRREGVDNSPLHF; cdr3_nt: TGTGCCAGTAGGCGGGAGGGGGTGGATAATTCACCCCTCCACTTT; v_call: TRBV19; j_call: TRBJ1-6; d_call: .; clone_size: .
cdr3_aa: CASSLAEGTDTQYF; cdr3_nt: TGTGCCAGCAGCTTAGCCGAGGGCACAGATACGCAGTATTTT; v_call: TRBV11-1; j_call: TRBJ2-3; d_call: .; clone_size: once
cdr3_aa: CASSQGRQGTTYTF; cdr3_nt: TGTGCCAGCAGCCAAGGCAGACAGGGGACAACCTACACCTTC; v_call: TRBV4-2; j_call: TRBJ1-2; d_call: TRBD1; clone_size: .